The 30 T cell receptor beta chains listed next were all sequenced from one sample in a study of T cell repertoires in cytomegalovirus infection. TCRdb re-analysed the reads in MiXCR, keeping a single row per CDR3 protein. Among 200,000 to 300,000 distinct CDR3 sequences listed, roughly 13% were seen once. Sample: PBMCs. These receptors were collected from a human donor in good health (CMV status not recorded). Some clones in this sample may be carry-over from other donors' samples.

The J gene is TRBJ2-1, the V gene TRBV18; the match to TRBD1 covers 7 bases. J lost 7 bases, V lost 5 bases, and 11 bases had no gene match. The germline gives CDR1 KGHSH, CDR2 LQKENI. The length of the CDR3 is 15 residues. CDR3 bases: TGTGCCAGCTCAACCACAACAGGGGAGTGGAATGAGCAGTTCTTC. This sequence encodes CASSTTTGEWNEQFF.

This clonotype was observed at least ten times. The chain carries TRBV11-2 and TRBJ1-1, with unresolved D. This CDR3 is built from 13 residues. Germline-derived CDR1 and CDR2 are SGHAT and FQNNGV. V dropped 5 bases and J dropped 3 bases, with 10 bases sitting between them. The CDR3 DNA reads TGTGCCAGCAGCCCTGCATGGGACACTGAAGCTTTCTTT. Translated, it gives CASSPAWDTEAFF.

This rearrangement joins TRBV5-6 to TRBJ2-7, with D possibly matching TRBD2 (6 bases). Trimming took 0 bases from V and 3 from J, leaving 16 bases between them. Germline CDR1 and CDR2: SGHDT and YYEEEE. The CDR3 loop spans 16 amino acids. CDR3 DNA sequence: TGTGCCAGCAGCTTGGGCGCCGGGACTGGAAGCTACGAGCAGTACTTC. Translating it yields CASSLGAGTGSYEQYF.

The chain carries TRBV15 and TRBJ2-5; 7 nucleotides line up with TRBD2. With 0 bases clipped from V and 2 bases from J, the junction kept 9 bases outside the gene matches. This CDR3 has 17 residues. Germline CDR1 and CDR2: LNHNV and YYDKDF (reference sequence). The CDR3 DNA sequence: TGTGCCACCAGCAGAGATCTAGCTAGCGGCCCGCAAGAGACCCAGTACTTC. It codes for CATSRDLASGPQETQYF.

The chain has TRBV7-2 and TRBJ1-5; D call uncertain. The V end lost 5 bases, the J end lost 9 bases, and 11 bases lay between the germline ends. CDR1 is SGHTA, CDR2 FQGNSA, per germline. This CDR3 is built from 12 residues. CDR3 DNA: TGTGCCAGCAGCCGTAGGGTAGGGCCCCAGCATTTT. Translating gives CASSRRVGPQHF.

This clonotype has more than one count but fewer than ten. CDR3 sequence (DNA): TGTGCCAGCAGTGGAACCGGGACAGGGCGCTACGAGCAGTACTTC. It translates to CASSGTGTGRYEQYF. V usage is TRBV28 and J usage is TRBJ2-7; TRBD1 matches at 9 bases. Germline-derived CDR1 and CDR2 are MDHEN and SYDVKM. The CDR3 runs to 15 residues. The V segment lost 5 bases and the J segment 3 bases; nucleotides outside the gene matches: 8.

This clonotype was found many times. The chain is built from TRBV7-2 and TRBJ1-1; perhaps TRBD1 as D (6 bases). CDR3 size: 13 residues. V lost 8 bases and J 0 bases, leaving 10 bases between the germline ends. The V gene's germline CDR1 is SGHTA and CDR2 FQGNSA. In DNA form, the CDR3 reads TGTGCCAGCGGTAACAGGGTGAACACTGAAGCTTTCTTT. This gives the protein CASGNRVNTEAFF.

This clonotype has a count of ten or more. The chain uses TRBV7-6 and TRBJ2-3; possibly TRBD2 for D (6 bases). CDR3 length: 14 amino acids. V gave up 3 bases and J gave up 2 bases, with 9 bases separating them. The germline CDR1 and CDR2 sequences are SGHVS and FNYEAQ. CDR3 sequence reads: CASSFGRFTDTQYF. CDR3 sequence (DNA): TGTGCCAGCAGCTTCGGGAGATTCACAGATACGCAGTATTTT.

The chain employs TRBV19 and TRBJ2-2, with 8 positions matching TRBD2. From germline, CDR1 is LNHDA and CDR2 SQIVND (reference sequence). Germline trimming cut 7 bases from V and 4 bases from J; bases unmatched to any gene: 8. CDR3 length: 15 residues. DNA of the CDR3: TGTGCCAGTATGGGCGGGGGGCCCCTCACCGGGGAGCTGTTTTTT. Its protein product is CASMGGGPLTGELFF.

At least ten counts were recorded for this clonotype. The chain has TRBV7-8 and TRBJ1-5; 7 bases agree with TRBD1. The CDR3 has 14 residues. Germline V CDR1 and CDR2: SGHVS, FQNEAQ. V was clipped by 1 base and J by 5 bases; unmatched bases: 2. CDR3 coding DNA: TGTGCCAGCAGCTTAGATACAGGGGATCAGCCCCAGCATTTT. It yields the protein CASSLDTGDQPQHF.

In this sample, this clonotype turned up many times. The CDR3: CASAPRATPDTQYF. The CDR3 DNA sequence: TGTGCTAGTGCTCCAAGGGCAACCCCGGATACGCAGTATTTT. This rearrangement joins TRBV12-5 to TRBJ2-3; no clear D. CDR3 size: 14 residues. Trimming took 7 bases from V and 6 from J, leaving 17 bases between them. Per germline, CDR1 LGHNT and CDR2 FRNRAP. Combining the CDR3 with reference TRBV12-5 and TRBJ2-3 gives the whole variable domain DARVTQTPRHKVTEMGQEVTMRCQPILGHNTVFWYRQTMMQGLELLAYFRNRAPLDDSGMPKDRFSAEMPDATLATLKIQPSEPRDSAVYFCASAPRATPDTQYFGPGTRLTVL.

V usage is TRBV4-2 and J usage is TRBJ2-5; D is undetermined. This CDR3 is 14 amino acids long. V dropped 1 base and J dropped 1 base, with 7 bases sitting between them. The germline gives CDR1 LGHNA, CDR2 YNFKEQ. The DNA for the CDR3 is TGTGCCAGCAGCCAAGTTTACGGCCAAGAGACCCAGTACTTC. Protein: CASSQVYGQETQYF.

There are many counts of this clonotype. The genes are TRBV7-8 and TRBJ1-2; 12 bases are a match to TRBD1. The CDR3 is 14 residues long. Germline V gene lookup returns CDR1 SGHVS and CDR2 FQNEAQ. V dropped 0 bases and J dropped 12; count of bases not matched to a gene: 5. CDR3 in DNA: TGTGCCAGCAGCTTAGCGGGACAGGGGGCTCATAACACCTTC. This sequence encodes CASSLAGQGAHNTF. Looking up the rest from reference TRBV7-8 and TRBJ1-2 gives the full variable domain: GAGVSQSPRYKVAKRGQDVALRCDPISGHVSLFWYQQALGQGPEFLTYFQNEAQLDKSGLPSDRFFAERPEGSVSTLKIQRTQQEDSAVYLCASSLAGQGAHNTFGSGTRLTVV.

This clonotype was counted only a few times. V is TRBV7-2 and J is TRBJ2-1; D is unclear. The CDR3 runs to 12 residues. Germline V gene sequence: CDR1 SGHTA, CDR2 FQGNSA. Between the trimmed V and J ends, which lost 1 base and 10 bases, there was a span of 8 bases. Written as DNA, the CDR3 is TGTGCCAGCAGCTTAGGAAACGGGGAGCAGTTCTTC. This sequence encodes CASSLGNGEQFF.

This chain uses TRBV29-1 with TRBJ2-5, with 13 positions matching TRBD2. The CDR3 totals 15 residues. J was trimmed by 1 base and V by 6 bases; bases with no gene match: 5. Germline CDR1 reads SQVTM; CDR2 reads ANQGSEA. For the CDR3, the DNA is TGCAGCGTGGGGGGACTAGCGGGAATCCAAGAGACCCAGTACTTC. It translates to CSVGGLAGIQETQYF.

There are a few counts of this clonotype. The rearrangement uses TRBV6-2 or TRBV6-3 and TRBJ2-7; TRBD1 aligns across 7 bases. Per germline, CDR1 MNHEY and CDR2 SVGEGT. The J segment lost 2 bases and the V segment lost 10 bases, leaving 5 bases of the junction unmatched. The CDR3 extends over 12 amino acids. The CDR3 DNA follows: TGTGCCACCAGAGACAGGGCCTACGAGCAGTACTTC. This codes for CATRDRAYEQYF.

Only a few counts were recorded for this clonotype. The V gene is TRBV20-1, the J gene TRBJ2-7, with 8 bases matching TRBD2. The trim removed 1 base at V and 4 bases at J, leaving 9 bases unmatched. This CDR3 contains 15 residues. Germline lookup yields CDR1 DFQATT and CDR2 SNEGSKA (reference sequence). CDR3 region: CSARGRREGLYEQYF. The CDR3 DNA is TGCAGTGCTAGAGGTCGTCGGGAGGGCCTTTACGAGCAGTACTTC.

The chain couples TRBV5-6 to TRBJ2-3, with D possibly TRBD2 on 7 matching bases. The CDR3 has 14 residues. Germline-derived CDR1 and CDR2 are SGHDT and YYEEEE. The germline V and J ends were trimmed by 3 bases and 4 bases, with 12 bases remaining between them. CDR3 sequence (DNA): TGTGCCAGCAGCTCAACAGGGAGGGCAGATACGCAGTATTTT. It translates to CASSSTGRADTQYF.

V usage is TRBV20-1 and J usage is TRBJ2-1; TRBD2 matches 10 bases. Germline CDR1 and CDR2: DFQATT and SNEGSKA (reference sequence). CDR3 length: 14 amino acids. V lost 3 bases, J lost 6 bases, and 5 bases stayed unmatched. The CDR3 bases are TGCAGTGCTAGCCTAGCGGGAGAGTCCAATGAGCAGTTCTTC. Its translation: CSASLAGESNEQFF.

V gene TRBV11-2 combines with J gene TRBJ2-7; a possible D gene is TRBD2 (5 bases). With 6 bases removed from V and 3 bases from J, the gap between germline ends came to 18 bases. CDR1 and CDR2 (germline): SGHAT, FQNNGV. CDR3 length: 15 residues. In DNA form, the CDR3 reads TGTGCCAGCAGTCCTATCAGAGGGCTCAGCTACGAGCAGTACTTC. Protein sequence: CASSPIRGLSYEQYF.

This clonotype was recorded a few times. Written as DNA, the CDR3 is TGTGCCAGCAGGGCCGGGGTCACTGAAGCTTTCTTT. This encodes CASRAGVTEAFF. The chain uses TRBV12-3 or TRBV12-4 and TRBJ1-1; D gene uncertain. The CDR3 runs 12 residues. V gave up 6 bases and J gave up 4 bases, with 9 bases separating them.

The chain carries TRBV7-9 and TRBJ2-1, with D perhaps given as TRBD1 or TRBD2 (6 bases each). Germline CDR1 and CDR2: SEHNR and FQNEAQ (reference sequence). V lost 10 bases to trimming and J lost 3 bases, with 22 bases between them. The CDR3 covers 16 residues. CDR3 in amino acids: CATSGLQGSSYNEQFF. As DNA, the CDR3 is TGTGCCACCTCGGGACTCCAGGGGTCCAGCTACAATGAGCAGTTCTTC.

The chain links TRBV20-1 to TRBJ1-5; D is undetermined. Germline V gene lookup returns CDR1 DFQATT and CDR2 SNEGSKA (reference sequence). CDR3 length: 12 residues. Trimming left V 3 bases short and J 2 bases short, with 5 bases between. The CDR3 DNA reads TGCAGTGCTAGTAATGGCAATCAGCCCCAGCATTTT. It specifies CSASNGNQPQHF.

This clonotype appeared many times. The chain combines TRBV7-9 with TRBJ2-1, with 9 bases identical to TRBD2. Per the germline V gene, CDR1 is SEHNR and CDR2 is FQNEAQ (reference sequence). The V gene end was trimmed by 2 bases and the J gene end by 6 bases; junction bases not matched to a gene: 17. The CDR3 has 19 residues. The CDR3 loop is CASSLSSSGDHPFFNEQFF. CDR3 in DNA: TGTGCCAGCAGCTTATCATCTAGCGGGGACCATCCGTTTTTCAATGAGCAGTTCTTC. Drawing the rest from reference TRBV7-9 and TRBJ2-1, the complete variable domain is DTGVSQNPRHKITKRGQNVTFRCDPISEHNRLYWYRQTLGQGPEFLTYFQNEAQLEKSRLLSDRFSAERPKGSFSTLEIQRTEQGDSAMYLCASSLSSSGDHPFFNEQFFGPGTRLTVL.

The table lists this clonotype with a few counts. The V and J genes are TRBV28 and TRBJ1-5, with TRBD1 matching 9 bases. The junction had 15 bases not matched to a gene; V was cut back by 7 bases and J by 5 bases. The CDR3 has 17 residues. From germline, CDR1 is MDHEN and CDR2 SYDVKM. As DNA, the CDR3 is TGTGCCAGCACTCCTGGAACAGGGGGCGTCGGTTATCAGCCCCAGCATTTT. Its translation is CASTPGTGGVGYQPQHF.

This chain links TRBV23-1 with TRBJ2-7; the match to TRBD2 covers 13 bases. TRBV23-1 is an open reading frame whose function is uncertain. The CDR3 extends over 20 amino acids. The J segment lost 5 bases and the V segment lost 3 bases, leaving 19 bases of the junction unmatched. In nucleotides, the CDR3 is TGCGCCAGCAGTCATCCGGACAGTTACGGGACTAGCGGGAAACTCCACGAGCAGTACTTC. It specifies CASSHPDSYGTSGKLHEQYF.

This clonotype was recorded at least ten times. This chain connects TRBV7-9 to TRBJ2-1; maybe TRBD2 (5 bases). V was shortened by 2 bases and J by 9 bases, with 20 bases between the two germline ends. CDR1 SEHNR and CDR2 FQNEAQ come from the germline V gene (reference sequence). The CDR3 has 16 residues. This CDR3 reads CASSLRPSRTDPEQFF. DNA for the CDR3: TGTGCCAGCAGCTTACGCCCGAGCAGGACTGATCCTGAGCAGTTCTTC.

This clonotype was detected a few times. The chain joins TRBV7-9 to TRBJ2-2, with TRBD2 as a possible D gene (5 bases). The germline V gene has CDR1 SEHNR and CDR2 FQNEAQ (reference sequence). The length of the CDR3 is 13 residues. The V gene lost 5 bases and the J gene lost 5 bases, with 9 bases spanning the gap. CDR3 protein: CASSLTSTGELFF. CDR3 DNA sequence: TGTGCCAGCAGCCTTACTAGTACCGGGGAGCTGTTTTTT. The entire variable domain, with the rest obtained from reference TRBV7-9 and TRBJ2-2, is as follows: DTGVSQNPRHKITKRGQNVTFRCDPISEHNRLYWYRQTLGQGPEFLTYFQNEAQLEKSRLLSDRFSAERPKGSFSTLEIQRTEQGDSAMYLCASSLTSTGELFFGEGSRLTVL.

This clonotype has at least ten counts. The genes are TRBV7-2 and TRBJ2-7; D perhaps matches TRBD1 (6 bases). Germline values: CDR1 SGHTA, CDR2 FQGNSA. The CDR3 has 13 residues. The V end was cut by 2 bases, the J end by 3 bases, with 8 bases between. The CDR3 DNA reads TGTGCCAGCAGCTTACCGGGACACTACGAGCAGTACTTC. This translates into CASSLPGHYEQYF.

The rearrangement links TRBV6-6 to TRBJ2-7, with D tentatively TRBD1 (5 bases). V shed 2 bases and J shed 6 bases, with 11 bases lying between them. This CDR3 has 13 residues. Germline CDR1 MNHNY, CDR2 SVGAGI (reference sequence). The CDR3 DNA sequence: TGTGCCAGCAGTTACGCTCAGGGTTCCGAGCAGTACTTC. Amino acid sequence: CASSYAQGSEQYF.